This T cell receptor (beta chain) was sequenced in a study of CD8+ T cells in alopecia areata. Alopecia areata patients provided lesional scalp punch biopsies and peripheral blood, both collected for the study. V was shortened by 5 bases and J by 0 bases, with 13 bases between the two germline ends. This CDR3 spans 15 amino acids. The germline V gene encodes CDR1 SGHVS and CDR2 FQNEAQ. Extracted RNA was reverse transcribed, and the resulting cDNA served as sequencing template. TCRdb keeps only in-frame clones here, not all; method: immunoSEQ multiplex PCR. This table has about 110,000 clones, 58% appearing once. This clone was picked up one time.

The gene calls are TRBV7-8 and TRBJ1-1; D is uncertain. Sequences were obtained from NKG2D-low CD8+ T cells sorted from blood. The receptor was isolated from a human donor with alopecia areata. The CDR3 DNA reads TGTGCCAGCAGCGCCCTTAGAGGGATGAACACTGAAGCTTTCTTT. It translates to CASSALRGMNTEAFF.